The 32 T cell receptor beta chains reported below all come from one sample, sequenced in a study of vaccination and CD4 T cells after COVID-19. Scientists ran DNA taken from cultured CD4+ T cells through the Oncomine TCR Beta short-read assay for sequencing. TCRdb re-called the PCR reads through MiXCR, storing one row per CDR3 protein. Of about 14,000 distinct CDR3 sequences listed, roughly 61% are singletons. These receptors are not linked to any known antigen. Treatment indicated: approximately nine-day PBMC culture with coronavirus spike peptide pools or control peptides (ViraFEST assay). Specimen: CD4+ T cells from blood, cultured in vitro. The receptors were gathered from a human donor who had recovered from COVID-19.

The chain links TRBV20-1 to TRBJ1-1; tentative D call: TRBD1 (5 bases). Germline CDR1 reads DFQATT; CDR2 reads SNEGSKA (reference sequence). V lost 5 bases to trimming and J lost 0 bases, with 13 bases between them. The CDR3 contains 14 residues. In DNA, the CDR3 is TGCAGTGCTGCCTCGGGACGGATGAACACTGAAGCTTTCTTT. Translating it yields CSAASGRMNTEAFF.

The chain uses TRBV7-3 and TRBJ2-3; TRBD2 might be the D (5 bases). The CDR3 runs 13 residues. Trimming shortened V by 3 bases and J by 6 bases, and 10 bases separated the two germline ends. Germline CDR1 is SGHTA and CDR2 is FQGTGA. The CDR3 DNA sequence: TGTGCCAGCAGCTTTTCAACGGGGGATACGCAGTATTTT. Its translation is CASSFSTGDTQYF.

V usage is TRBV24-1 and J usage is TRBJ2-2; D is possibly TRBD1 (5 bases). The germline V gene encodes CDR1 KGHDR and CDR2 SFDVKD. Deletions cut 3 bases from V and 4 bases from J, with 17 bases between. The CDR3 spans 17 residues. CDR3: CATSDAARVRSTGELFF. DNA of the CDR3: TGTGCCACCAGTGATGCCGCCAGGGTTAGAAGCACCGGGGAGCTGTTTTTT.

This clonotype was seen a few times. The chain has TRBV6-1 and TRBJ1-5, with no clear D. The germline V and J ends were trimmed by 3 bases and 2 bases, with 11 bases remaining between them. This CDR3 is 15 amino acids long. CDR1 and CDR2 (germline): MNHNS, SASEGT. CDR3: CASSEGVRGNQPQHF. The CDR3 nucleotides read TGTGCCAGCAGTGAGGGAGTGAGGGGCAATCAGCCCCAGCATTTT.

The sample holds a few counts of this clonotype. The V gene is TRBV27, the J gene TRBJ2-4, with 9 bases identical to TRBD1. Per germline, CDR1 MNHEY and CDR2 SMNVEV (reference sequence). V lost 5 bases and J lost 10; bases outside the gene matches: 6. The CDR3 runs 13 residues. The CDR3 spells CASSPTGGRIQYF. The CDR3 bases are TGTGCCAGCAGTCCGACAGGGGGTAGGATTCAGTACTTC.

This clonotype was seen a single time. The chain is built from TRBV7-2 and TRBJ2-5; D uncertain. Germline CDR1 SGHTA, CDR2 FQGNSA. This CDR3 contains 13 residues. V was cut by 6 bases and J by 4 bases, with 12 bases left in between. CDR3 DNA: TGTGCCAGCAGATTTACTGGGCCAGAGACCCAGTACTTC. Translated, it gives CASRFTGPETQYF.

The rearrangement joins TRBV7-2 to TRBJ2-3; tentative D call: TRBD1 (5 bases). The CDR3 sequence is 16 residues long. V lost 5 bases, J lost 0 bases, and 15 bases lay in between. Germline lookup yields CDR1 SGHTA and CDR2 FQGNSA. CDR3 bases: TGTGCCAGCAGCCCCGACAGCCAGAAGAGCACAGATACGCAGTATTTT. As protein: CASSPDSQKSTDTQYF.

The chain links TRBV28 to TRBJ1-5; a possible D gene is TRBD1 (5 bases). CDR3 length: 17 amino acids. Looked up from germline, CDR1 is MDHEN and CDR2 is SYDVKM. With 2 bases removed from V and 0 bases from J, the gap between germline ends came to 14 bases. The CDR3 here is CASSLGAETVSNQPQHF. Here the CDR3 DNA reads TGTGCCAGCAGTTTAGGGGCCGAGACAGTTAGCAATCAGCCCCAGCATTTT.

This clonotype was counted a single time. The chain has TRBV19 and TRBJ1-2; 7 nucleotides align to TRBD1. Germline trimming cut 3 bases from V and 3 bases from J; bases unmatched to any gene: 7. This CDR3 spans 15 amino acids. Germline V CDR1 and CDR2: LNHDA, SQIVND (reference sequence). CDR3 amino acids: CASSMTPTGYYGYTF. The CDR3 DNA reads as TGTGCCAGTAGTATGACACCGACAGGGTACTATGGCTACACCTTC.

This chain's CDR3 is CASSPGTSGYEQYF. DNA of the CDR3: TGTGCCAGCAGTCCCGGGACTAGCGGCTACGAGCAGTACTTC. This sequence joins TRBV2 and TRBJ2-7; 11 nucleotides match TRBD2. After removal of 5 bases from V and 3 bases from J, the junction contained 3 bases not matched to a gene. Germline lookup yields CDR1 SNHLY and CDR2 FYNNEI. CDR3 length: 14 residues.

A few counts support this clonotype. V and J are TRBV19 and TRBJ1-2; D may be TRBD1 (5 bases). V lost 0 bases and J lost 5, with 10 bases in between. This CDR3 spans 14 amino acids. Germline assignment: CDR1 LNHDA and CDR2 SQIVND (reference sequence). The CDR3 reads CASSIEAGPYGYTF. CDR3 nucleotide sequence: TGTGCCAGTAGTATAGAGGCAGGGCCATATGGCTACACCTTC. The whole variable domain, remainder taken from reference TRBV19 and TRBJ1-2, is DGGITQSPKYLFRKEGQNVTLSCEQNLNHDAMYWYRQDPGQGLRLIYYSQIVNDFQKGDIAEGYSVSREKKESFPLTVTSAQKNPTAFYLCASSIEAGPYGYTFGSGTRLTVV.

This chain connects TRBV10-1 to TRBJ2-7; 9 nucleotides agree with TRBD2. This CDR3 is built from 17 residues. J lost 4 bases, V lost 0 bases, and 10 bases had no gene match. Germline-derived CDR1 and CDR2 are WNHNN and SYGVQD (reference sequence). Here the CDR3 DNA reads TGCGCCAGCAGTGAGTCGGTGGCTAGCGGGACTGGGTACGAGCAGTACTTC. It codes for CASSESVASGTGYEQYF.

The J gene is TRBJ2-1, the V gene TRBV10-1; TRBD2 agrees at 12 bases. The CDR3 consists of 13 residues. Trimming took 8 bases from V and 4 from J; bases not matched to a gene: 0. Germline V gene sequence: CDR1 WNHNN, CDR2 SYGVQD (reference sequence). CDR3 sequence reads: CASGTSGYNEQFF. Written as DNA, the CDR3 is TGCGCCAGCGGGACTAGCGGGTACAATGAGCAGTTCTTC.

The CDR3 DNA reads TGTGCCAGCAGCTTAGGGGGGACTAGCGGGTCTTACGAGCAGTACTTC. Protein: CASSLGGTSGSYEQYF. This sequence joins TRBV7-8 and TRBJ2-7; 12 positions agree with TRBD2. CDR1 is SGHVS and CDR2 is FQNEAQ in the germline V gene. With V trimmed by 1 base and J by 4 bases, 5 bases remained unmatched. The CDR3 totals 16 residues.

The chain carries TRBV15 and TRBJ1-5; possibly TRBD1 for D (5 bases). Per germline, CDR1 LNHNV and CDR2 YYDKDF (reference sequence). The CDR3 covers 12 residues. V was pared by 5 bases and J by 6 bases, with 8 bases between. This chain's CDR3 is CATSRGGQPQHF. The CDR3 nucleotides read TGTGCCACCAGCCGGGGCGGTCAGCCCCAGCATTTT.

With regard to this clonotype: One end of the junction is discordant with germline, which a read error may explain. The genes are TRBV7-7 and TRBJ2-5; 10 bases fit TRBD1. CDR3 length: 15 amino acids. From germline, CDR1 is SSHAT and CDR2 FNYEAQ (reference sequence). DNA of the CDR3: TGTGCTAGCAGCTCCGGGACAGGGGTCCAAGAGACCCAGTACTTC. Translation gives CASSSGTGVQETQYF.

The gene calls are TRBV7-8 and TRBJ1-2; 7 bases are shared with TRBD1. Looked up from germline, CDR1 is SGHVS and CDR2 is FQNEAQ. J lost 2 bases, V lost 3 bases, and 6 bases had no gene match. This CDR3 is built from 15 residues. The CDR3 DNA reads as TGTGCCAGCAGCTTTCGTCCAGGGGGGAACTATGGCTACACCTTC. Translated, it gives CASSFRPGGNYGYTF.

The chain couples TRBV19 to TRBJ1-5; D is perhaps TRBD1 (6 bases). The germline gives CDR1 LNHDA, CDR2 SQIVND (reference sequence). The CDR3 runs to 15 residues. V lost 7 bases, J lost 2 bases, and 15 bases lay in between. This CDR3 is CASTREGVRNQPQHF. The CDR3 nucleotides read TGTGCCAGTACCCGAGAGGGGGTACGCAATCAGCCCCAGCATTTT.

The rearrangement joins TRBV2 to TRBJ2-1; 12 bases map to TRBD2. There are 17 residues in the CDR3. V was pared by 3 bases and J by 2 bases, with 5 bases of the junction left unmatched. Germline CDR1 SNHLY, CDR2 FYNNEI. The CDR3 is CASSDAASGRAYNEQFF. CDR3 nucleotide sequence: TGTGCCAGCAGTGACGCGGCTAGCGGGAGGGCCTACAATGAGCAGTTCTTC.

The chain links TRBV25-1 to TRBJ2-5; 7 bases match TRBD2. Unmatched junction bases numbered 11, after V lost 2 bases and J lost 5 bases. This CDR3 is 16 amino acids long. Germline loops: CDR1 MGHDK, CDR2 SYGVNS. The CDR3, as DNA: TGTGCCAGCAGTGAAGCTAGCGGCACGGGGGTTGAGACCCAGTACTTC. Translated, it gives CASSEASGTGVETQYF.

The CDR3 DNA is TGCAGTGCTAGCGCGGGGTCGGGGGAGCCCCAGCATTTT. Its protein product is CSASAGSGEPQHF. The J gene is TRBJ1-5, the V gene TRBV20-1; tentative D call: TRBD1 (5 bases). Germline V lookup: CDR1 DFQATT, CDR2 SNEGSKA (reference sequence). Trimming removed 3 bases from V and 8 bases from J, with 14 bases in between. The CDR3 length is 13 residues.

The genes are TRBV28 and TRBJ1-6, with D maybe TRBD1 (5 bases). Trimming took 5 bases from V and 6 from J, leaving 11 bases between them. CDR1 and CDR2 from the germline V gene are MDHEN and SYDVKM. The CDR3 extends over 14 amino acids. The CDR3 here is CASSDGTFNSPLHF. For the CDR3, the DNA is TGTGCCAGCAGTGACGGGACCTTTAATTCACCCCTCCACTTT.

The rearrangement uses TRBV20-1 and TRBJ2-3, with 12 bases aligning to TRBD2. CDR3 length equals 14 residues. Germline CDR1 reads DFQATT; CDR2 reads SNEGSKA (reference sequence). The V and J ends lost 6 bases and 4 bases, in that order; junction bases with no gene match: 5. CDR3 in amino acids: CSAPTSGGPDTQYF. For the CDR3, the DNA is TGCAGTGCCCCGACTAGCGGGGGACCAGATACGCAGTATTTT.

The chain links TRBV21-1 to TRBJ1-6. TRBV21-1 counts as a pseudogene. This CDR3 has 10 residues. The CDR3 DNA is TGTGCCAGTCAGAGTACACCCCTCCACTTT. Its protein product is CASQSTPLHF.

This chain connects TRBV6-5 to TRBJ1-2; no clear D gene. The CDR3 covers 16 residues. The V gene's germline CDR1 is MNHEY and CDR2 SVGAGI. Trimming removed 0 bases from V and 4 bases from J, with 15 bases in between. CDR3 bases: TGTGCCAGCAGTTACTCGGGAAGGGAAAACGGCTATGGCTACACCTTC. This sequence encodes CASSYSGRENGYGYTF.

The genes are TRBV20-1 and TRBJ2-5; TRBD2 matches 7 bases. V was pared by 4 bases and J by 5 bases, with 10 bases of the junction left unmatched. CDR1 is DFQATT and CDR2 is SNEGSKA in the germline V gene (reference sequence). This CDR3 comprises 14 residues. The CDR3: CSAMGLRTPETQYF. The CDR3 bases are TGCAGTGCTATGGGACTAAGAACCCCGGAGACCCAGTACTTC.

This clonotype was picked up a small number of times. The CDR3 loop reads CSAPPVRGATQYF. The CDR3 region has the DNA TGCAGTGCCCCCCCAGTGAGGGGCGCTACGCAGTATTTT. The chain carries TRBV20-1 and TRBJ2-3; perhaps D is TRBD1 or TRBD2 (5 bases each). Trimming shortened V by 6 bases and J by 8 bases, and 18 bases separated the two germline ends. Germline CDR1 and CDR2: DFQATT and SNEGSKA (reference sequence). The CDR3 covers 13 residues.

The chain uses TRBV10-3 and TRBJ2-1; the match to TRBD2 covers 11 bases. CDR1 is ENHRY, CDR2 SYGVKD, per germline. The CDR3 sequence is 15 residues long. V was clipped by 8 bases and J by 5 bases; unmatched bases: 8. CDR3 coding DNA: TGTGCCATCGGAACCGGGACTAGCGGAGACAATGAGCAGTTCTTC. Translation: CAIGTGTSGDNEQFF.

The chain joins TRBV30 to TRBJ2-7; 9 bases are shared with TRBD1. The CDR3 spans 12 residues. The germline CDR1 and CDR2 sequences are GTSNPN and SVGIG (reference sequence). Trimming removed 5 bases from V and 6 bases from J; junction bases left unmatched: 5. CDR3 sequence reads: CAWGTGRGEQYF. CDR3 DNA sequence: TGTGCCTGGGGGACAGGGAGGGGCGAGCAGTACTTC.

CDR3 in amino acids: CASSFSVNTEAFF. The CDR3 DNA reads as TGTGCCAGCAGCTTTAGCGTGAACACTGAAGCTTTCTTT. This chain joins TRBV7-2 and TRBJ1-1; no reliable D call. This CDR3 contains 13 residues. Trimming cost V 3 bases and J 0 bases, with 5 bases left between them. Germline V gene data show CDR1 as SGHTA and CDR2 as FQGNSA.

The gene calls are TRBV19 and TRBJ2-6; possibly TRBD2 for D (6 bases). V was shortened by 6 bases and J by 2 bases, with 17 bases between the two germline ends. CDR1 is LNHDA and CDR2 is SQIVND in the germline V gene (reference sequence). This CDR3 has 17 amino acids. CDR3 bases: TGTGCCAGTAGCAGGTACGGGTGGGAGGCTGGGGCCAACGTCCTGACTTTC. Its protein product is CASSRYGWEAGANVLTF. Filled out from reference TRBV19 and TRBJ2-6, the complete variable domain reads DGGITQSPKYLFRKEGQNVTLSCEQNLNHDAMYWYRQDPGQGLRLIYYSQIVNDFQKGDIAEGYSVSREKKESFPLTVTSAQKNPTAFYLCASSRYGWEAGANVLTFGAGSRLTVL.

This clonotype came up once. The junction departs from the called germline gene at one end, perhaps through a read error. The chain links TRBV15 to TRBJ2-7, with D maybe TRBD1 (6 bases). Germline-derived CDR1 and CDR2 are LNHNV and YYDKDF (reference sequence). The CDR3 consists of 14 residues. DNA of the CDR3: TGTGCCACCAGCGAGAAGGGGCTCGGGTCTACAGGGCACTTC. Translation: CATSEKGLGSTGHF.